These 3 T cell receptor beta chains were sequenced from one sample in a study of blood T cell repertoires in COVID-19. Profiled with immunoSEQ multiplex PCR; TCRdb holds only in-frame clones, not every one. The data hold some 180,000 clones, with around 88% observed a single time. Material for sequencing was peripheral blood. These TCRs come from a woman in her seventies who had recovered from COVID-19.

The chain combines TRBV28 with TRBJ2-1, with 7 bases lining up with TRBD2. Germline CDR1 reads MDHEN; CDR2 reads SYDVKM. Trimming removed 6 bases from V and 7 bases from J; junction bases left unmatched: 9. The CDR3 sequence is 14 residues long. The CDR3 loop is CASSPGLVGNEQFF. The CDR3 bases are TGTGCCAGCAGCCCAGGACTAGTTGGAAATGAGCAGTTCTTC.

V gene TRBV7-2 combines with J gene TRBJ2-1; TRBD2 matches 10 bases. The V segment lost 0 bases and the J segment 8 bases; nucleotides outside the gene matches: 4. This CDR3 has 15 residues. The germline V gene has CDR1 SGHTA and CDR2 FQGNSA. CDR3: CASSLALSGRDEQFF. The CDR3, as DNA: TGTGCCAGCAGCTTAGCGCTGAGCGGGAGGGATGAGCAGTTCTTC.

Only a few counts were recorded for this clone. The gene calls are TRBV19 and TRBJ2-7; 10 bases line up with TRBD2. CDR1 and CDR2 from the germline V gene are LNHDA and SQIVND (reference sequence). With V trimmed by 4 bases and J by 3 bases, 3 bases remained unmatched. This CDR3 comprises 14 residues. The CDR3 protein is CASSTVAGGYEQYF. The CDR3 DNA sequence: TGTGCCAGTAGTACCGTAGCGGGAGGCTACGAGCAGTACTTC.